This record looks at one TCR beta chain sequence and its context. Its target is not known. The protocol was immunoSEQ multiplex PCR, while the TCRdb copy is restricted to in-frame clones and leaves out a portion. The table lists about half a million clones, approximately 80% of them singletons. The record originates from a study of shared clonotypes between healthy human individuals. Germline CDR1 WSHSY, CDR2 SAAADI. The CDR3 runs to 14 residues. The V gene lost 8 bases and the J gene lost 1 base, with 14 bases spanning the gap. General observations from the study: An expected dependence of interdonor clonotype sharing on sequencing depth was noted.

Free of recent acute infections or vaccinations, the donors were healthy HIV-negative adults. The chain uses TRBV10-2 and TRBJ1-1; a weak D match, TRBD1 (6 bases). The sequencing sample was made of PBMCs. The source is a woman aged 40 to 49 in good health. Some clones in this sample may be carry-over from other donors' samples. CDR3 residues: CASRRTDTNTEAFF. The CDR3 DNA follows: TGCGCCAGCCGCCGGACAGATACGAACACTGAAGCTTTCTTT.